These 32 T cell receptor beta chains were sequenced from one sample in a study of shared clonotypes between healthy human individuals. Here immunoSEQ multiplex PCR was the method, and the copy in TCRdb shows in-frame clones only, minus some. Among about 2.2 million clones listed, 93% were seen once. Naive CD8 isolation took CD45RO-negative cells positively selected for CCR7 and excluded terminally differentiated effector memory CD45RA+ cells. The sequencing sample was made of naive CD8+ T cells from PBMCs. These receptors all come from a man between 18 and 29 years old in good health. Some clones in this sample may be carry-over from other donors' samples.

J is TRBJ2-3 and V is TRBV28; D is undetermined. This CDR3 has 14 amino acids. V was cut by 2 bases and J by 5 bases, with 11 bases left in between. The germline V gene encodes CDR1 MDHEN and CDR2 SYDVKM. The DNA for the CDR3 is TGTGCCAGCAGTTTACTTGGCATCGGAGATACGCAGTATTTT. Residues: CASSLLGIGDTQYF.

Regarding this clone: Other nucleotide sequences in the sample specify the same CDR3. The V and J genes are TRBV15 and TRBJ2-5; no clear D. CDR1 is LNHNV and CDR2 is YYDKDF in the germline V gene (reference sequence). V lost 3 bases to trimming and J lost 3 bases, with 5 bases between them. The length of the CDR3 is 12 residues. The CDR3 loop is CATSSREETQYF. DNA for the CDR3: TGTGCCACCAGCAGCCGGGAAGAGACCCAGTACTTC.

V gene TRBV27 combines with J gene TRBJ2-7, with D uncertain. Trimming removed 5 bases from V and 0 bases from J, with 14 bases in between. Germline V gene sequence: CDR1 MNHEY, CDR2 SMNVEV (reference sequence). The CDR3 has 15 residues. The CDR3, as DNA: TGTGCCAGCAGTAGATACAGTAAAAGCTCCTACGAGCAGTACTTC. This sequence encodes CASSRYSKSSYEQYF.

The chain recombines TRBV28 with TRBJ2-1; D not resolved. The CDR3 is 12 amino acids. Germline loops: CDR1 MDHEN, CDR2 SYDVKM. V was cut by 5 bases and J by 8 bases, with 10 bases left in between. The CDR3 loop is CASSQLLYEQFF. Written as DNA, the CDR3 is TGTGCCAGCAGTCAACTTCTTTATGAGCAGTTCTTC.

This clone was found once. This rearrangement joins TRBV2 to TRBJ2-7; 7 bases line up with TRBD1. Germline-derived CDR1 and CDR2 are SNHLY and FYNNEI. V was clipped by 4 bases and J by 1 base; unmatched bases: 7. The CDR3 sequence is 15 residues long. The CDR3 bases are TGTGCCAGCAGTGGCCCGGGACAGCTTTCCTACGAGCAGTACTTC. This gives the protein CASSGPGQLSYEQYF.

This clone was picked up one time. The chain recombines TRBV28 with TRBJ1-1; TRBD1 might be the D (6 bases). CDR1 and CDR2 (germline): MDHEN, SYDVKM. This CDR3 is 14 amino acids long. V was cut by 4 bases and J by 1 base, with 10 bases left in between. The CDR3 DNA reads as TGTGCCAGCAGTTGGACAGCTGGGAACACTGAAGCTTTCTTT. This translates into CASSWTAGNTEAFF.

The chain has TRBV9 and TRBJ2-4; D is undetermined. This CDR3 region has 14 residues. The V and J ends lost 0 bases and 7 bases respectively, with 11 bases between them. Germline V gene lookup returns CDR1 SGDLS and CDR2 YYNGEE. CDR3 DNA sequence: TGTGCCAGCAGCGTAGGGGGTTTAGGTAACATTCAGTACTTC. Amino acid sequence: CASSVGGLGNIQYF.

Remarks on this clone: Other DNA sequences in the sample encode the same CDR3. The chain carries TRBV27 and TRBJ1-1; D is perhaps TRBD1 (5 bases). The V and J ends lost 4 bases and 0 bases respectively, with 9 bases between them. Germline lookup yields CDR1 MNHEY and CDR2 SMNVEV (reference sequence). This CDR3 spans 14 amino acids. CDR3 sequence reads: CASSWGTLNTEAFF. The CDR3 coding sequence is TGTGCCAGCAGTTGGGGCACCCTGAACACTGAAGCTTTCTTT.

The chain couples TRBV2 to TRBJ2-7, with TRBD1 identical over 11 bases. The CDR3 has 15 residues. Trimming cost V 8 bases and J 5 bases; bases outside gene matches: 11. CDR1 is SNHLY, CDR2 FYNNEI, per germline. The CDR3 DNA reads TGTGCCAGCTTTAGGGGACAGGGGGTTTGGGACGAGCAGTACTTC. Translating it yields CASFRGQGVWDEQYF.

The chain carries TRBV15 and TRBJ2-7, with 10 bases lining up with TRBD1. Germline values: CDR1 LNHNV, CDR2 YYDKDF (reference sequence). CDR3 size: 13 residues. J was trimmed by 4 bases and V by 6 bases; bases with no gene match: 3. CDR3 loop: CATRGDRGYEQYF. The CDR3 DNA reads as TGTGCCACCAGGGGGGACAGGGGTTACGAGCAGTACTTC.

The CDR3 protein is CASSQTSYNEQFF. The CDR3 DNA reads TGCGCCAGCAGCCAAACCAGCTACAATGAGCAGTTCTTC. This chain uses TRBV4-3 with TRBJ2-1; D remains ambiguous. Germline CDR1 LGHNA, CDR2 YSLEER. The V end was cut by 2 bases, the J end by 3 bases, with 5 bases between. This CDR3 spans 13 amino acids.

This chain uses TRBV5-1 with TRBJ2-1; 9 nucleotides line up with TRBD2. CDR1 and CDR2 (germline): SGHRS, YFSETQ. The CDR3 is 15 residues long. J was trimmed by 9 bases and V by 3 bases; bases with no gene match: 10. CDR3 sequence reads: CASSYVAGVAGEQFF. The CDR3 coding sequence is TGCGCCAGCAGCTACGTAGCGGGAGTCGCGGGTGAGCAGTTCTTC.

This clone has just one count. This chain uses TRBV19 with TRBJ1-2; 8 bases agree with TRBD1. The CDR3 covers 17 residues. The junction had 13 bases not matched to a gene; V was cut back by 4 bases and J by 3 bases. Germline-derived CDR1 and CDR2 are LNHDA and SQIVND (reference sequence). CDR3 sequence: CASSSHPGTGEDYGYTF. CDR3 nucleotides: TGTGCCAGTAGTAGTCATCCGGGGACAGGAGAAGACTATGGCTACACCTTC. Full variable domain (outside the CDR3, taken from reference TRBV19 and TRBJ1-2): DGGITQSPKYLFRKEGQNVTLSCEQNLNHDAMYWYRQDPGQGLRLIYYSQIVNDFQKGDIAEGYSVSREKKESFPLTVTSAQKNPTAFYLCASSSHPGTGEDYGYTFGSGTRLTVV.

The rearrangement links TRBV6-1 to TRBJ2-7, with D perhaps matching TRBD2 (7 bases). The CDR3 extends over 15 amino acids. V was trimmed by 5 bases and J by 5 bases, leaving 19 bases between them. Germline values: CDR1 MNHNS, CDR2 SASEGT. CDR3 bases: TGTGCCAGCAGTACCCCCCGGGGGGCCGCTGACGAGCAGTACTTC. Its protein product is CASSTPRGAADEQYF.

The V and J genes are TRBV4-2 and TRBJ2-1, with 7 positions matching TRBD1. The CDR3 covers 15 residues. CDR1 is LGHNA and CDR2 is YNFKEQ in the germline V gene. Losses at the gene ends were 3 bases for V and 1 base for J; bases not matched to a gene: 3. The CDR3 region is CASSQPGGSYNEQFF. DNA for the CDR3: TGTGCCAGCAGCCAGCCAGGGGGTTCCTACAATGAGCAGTTCTTC.

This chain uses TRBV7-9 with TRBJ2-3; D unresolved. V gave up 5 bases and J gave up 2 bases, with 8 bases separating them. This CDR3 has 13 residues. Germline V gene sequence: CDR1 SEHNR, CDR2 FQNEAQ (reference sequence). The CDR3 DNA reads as TGTGCCAGCAGCCCAGAAAACACAGATACGCAGTATTTT. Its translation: CASSPENTDTQYF.

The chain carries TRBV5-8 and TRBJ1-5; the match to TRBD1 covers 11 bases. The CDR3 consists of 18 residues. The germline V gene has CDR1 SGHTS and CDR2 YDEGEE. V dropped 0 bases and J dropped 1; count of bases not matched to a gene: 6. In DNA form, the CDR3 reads TGTGCCAGCAGCTTGGGATGGACAGGGGGCAGGAGCAATCAGCCCCAGCATTTT. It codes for CASSLGWTGGRSNQPQHF. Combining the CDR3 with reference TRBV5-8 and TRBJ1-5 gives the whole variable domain EAGVTQSPTHLIKTRGQQATLRCSPISGHTSVYWYQQALGLGLQFLLWYDEGEERNRGNFPPRFSGRQFPNYSSELNVNALELEDSALYLCASSLGWTGGRSNQPQHFGDGTRLSIL.

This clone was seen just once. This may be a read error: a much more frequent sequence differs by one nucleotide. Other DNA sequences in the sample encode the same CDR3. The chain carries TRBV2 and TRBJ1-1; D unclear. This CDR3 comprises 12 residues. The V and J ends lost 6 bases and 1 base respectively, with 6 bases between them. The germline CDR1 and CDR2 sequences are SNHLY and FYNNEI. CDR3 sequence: CASSPGNTEAFF. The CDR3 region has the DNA TGTGCCAGCAGCCCGGGGAACACTGAAGCTTTCTTT.

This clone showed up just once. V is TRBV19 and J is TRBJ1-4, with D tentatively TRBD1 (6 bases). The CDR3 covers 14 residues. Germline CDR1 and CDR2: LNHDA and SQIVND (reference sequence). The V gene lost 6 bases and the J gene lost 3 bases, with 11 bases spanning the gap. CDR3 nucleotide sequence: TGTGCCAGTAGACCGACAGGTCCTAATGAAAAACTGTTTTTT. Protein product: CASRPTGPNEKLFF.

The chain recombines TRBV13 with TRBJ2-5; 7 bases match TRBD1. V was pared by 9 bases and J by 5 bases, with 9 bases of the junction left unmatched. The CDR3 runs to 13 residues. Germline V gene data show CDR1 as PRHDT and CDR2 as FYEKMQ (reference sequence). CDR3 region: CASRTGVGETQYF. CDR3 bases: TGTGCCAGTCGAACAGGGGTTGGGGAGACCCAGTACTTC.

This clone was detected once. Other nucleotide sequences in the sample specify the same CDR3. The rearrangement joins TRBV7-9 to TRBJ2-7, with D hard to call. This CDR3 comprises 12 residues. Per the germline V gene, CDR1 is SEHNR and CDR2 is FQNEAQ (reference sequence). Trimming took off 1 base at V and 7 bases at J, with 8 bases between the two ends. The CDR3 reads CASSLGGGEQYF. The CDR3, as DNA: TGTGCCAGCAGCTTAGGGGGTGGGGAGCAGTACTTC.

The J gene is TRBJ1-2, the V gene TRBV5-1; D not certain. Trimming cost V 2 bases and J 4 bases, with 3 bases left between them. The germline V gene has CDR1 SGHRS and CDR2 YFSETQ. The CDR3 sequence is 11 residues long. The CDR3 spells CASSFGYGYTF. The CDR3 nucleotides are TGCGCCAGCAGCTTCGGCTATGGCTACACCTTC.

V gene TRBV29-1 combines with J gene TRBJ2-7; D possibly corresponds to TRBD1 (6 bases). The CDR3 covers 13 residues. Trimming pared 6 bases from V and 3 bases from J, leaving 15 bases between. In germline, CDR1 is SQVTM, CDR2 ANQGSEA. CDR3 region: CSVGGQRSYEQYF. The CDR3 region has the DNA TGCAGCGTGGGTGGACAGAGAAGCTACGAGCAGTACTTC.

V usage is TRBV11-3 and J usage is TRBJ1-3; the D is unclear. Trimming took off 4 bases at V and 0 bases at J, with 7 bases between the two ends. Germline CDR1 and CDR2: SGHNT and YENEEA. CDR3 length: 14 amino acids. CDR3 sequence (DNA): TGTGCCAGCAGCTCCGGCAACTCTGGAAACACCATATATTTT. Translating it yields CASSSGNSGNTIYF.

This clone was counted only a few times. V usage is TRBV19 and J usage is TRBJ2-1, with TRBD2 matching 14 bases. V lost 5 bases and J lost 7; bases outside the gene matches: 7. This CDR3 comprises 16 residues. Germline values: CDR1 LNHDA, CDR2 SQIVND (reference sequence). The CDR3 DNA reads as TGTGCCAGTAGTTTCTGGGGACTAGCGGGAGAGAATGAGCAGTTCTTC. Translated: CASSFWGLAGENEQFF.

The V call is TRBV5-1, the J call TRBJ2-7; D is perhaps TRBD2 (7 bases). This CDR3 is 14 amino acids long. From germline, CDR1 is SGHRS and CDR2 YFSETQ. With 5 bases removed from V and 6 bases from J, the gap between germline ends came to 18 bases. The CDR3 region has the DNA TGCGCCAGCAGACCGGGACACGGGGGGTCCGAGCAGTACTTC. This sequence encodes CASRPGHGGSEQYF.

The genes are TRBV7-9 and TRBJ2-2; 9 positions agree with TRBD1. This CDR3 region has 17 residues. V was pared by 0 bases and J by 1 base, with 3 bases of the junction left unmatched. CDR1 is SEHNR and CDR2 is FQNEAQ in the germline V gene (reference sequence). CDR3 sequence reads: CASSLAAGQGNTGELFF. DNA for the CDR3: TGTGCCAGCAGCTTAGCGGCGGGACAGGGGAACACCGGGGAGCTGTTTTTT.

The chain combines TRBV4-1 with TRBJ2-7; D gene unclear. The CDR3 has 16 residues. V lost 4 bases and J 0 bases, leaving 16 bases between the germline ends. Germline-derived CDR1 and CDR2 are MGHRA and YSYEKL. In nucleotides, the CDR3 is TGCGCCAGCAGCCCCACAATTTTCGAAGTCTCCTACGAGCAGTACTTC. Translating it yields CASSPTIFEVSYEQYF.

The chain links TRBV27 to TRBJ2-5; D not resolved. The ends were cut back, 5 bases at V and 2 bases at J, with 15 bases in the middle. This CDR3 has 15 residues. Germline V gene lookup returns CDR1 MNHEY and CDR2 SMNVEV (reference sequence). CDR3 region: CASSPINDIQETQYF. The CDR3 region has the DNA TGTGCCAGCAGTCCGATTAATGACATTCAAGAGACCCAGTACTTC.

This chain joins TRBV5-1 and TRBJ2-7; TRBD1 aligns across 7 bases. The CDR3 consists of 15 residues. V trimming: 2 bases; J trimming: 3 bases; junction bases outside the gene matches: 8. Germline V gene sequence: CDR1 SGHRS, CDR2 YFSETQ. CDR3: CASSFARDSSYEQYF. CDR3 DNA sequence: TGCGCCAGCAGCTTCGCCCGGGACAGTAGCTACGAGCAGTACTTC.

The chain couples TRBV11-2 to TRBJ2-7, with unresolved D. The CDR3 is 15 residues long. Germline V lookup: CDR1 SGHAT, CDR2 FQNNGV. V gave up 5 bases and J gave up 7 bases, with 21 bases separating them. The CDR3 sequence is CASSLTRGRPGEQYF. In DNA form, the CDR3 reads TGTGCCAGCAGCCTGACCCGAGGACGGCCGGGTGAGCAGTACTTC.

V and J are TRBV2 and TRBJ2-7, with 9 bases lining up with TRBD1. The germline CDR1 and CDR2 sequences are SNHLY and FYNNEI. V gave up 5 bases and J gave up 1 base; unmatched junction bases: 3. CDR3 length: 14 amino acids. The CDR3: CASSRDRDSYEQYF. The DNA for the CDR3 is TGTGCCAGCAGTAGGGACAGGGATTCCTACGAGCAGTACTTC.